This entry is about one TCR beta chain. The data were taken from a study of shared clonotypes between healthy human individuals. Measured with immunoSEQ multiplex PCR; TCRdb has only the in-frame clones, and not every one. Of 1.5 million to 2.5 million clones in the sample, around 96% were seen once. CD45RO-negative, CCR7-positively selected cells formed the naive CD8 fraction, excluding terminally differentiated effector memory CD45RA+ cells. V was clipped by 3 bases and J by 6 bases, with 11 bases between them. Germline-derived CDR1 and CDR2 are SQVTM and ANQGSEA. This CDR3 spans 12 amino acids. This clonotype originated in a man aged 18 to 35 in good health. Sequencing input: naive CD8+ T cells sorted from blood. V and J are TRBV29-1 and TRBJ1-1; no reliable D call. The CDR3 DNA follows: TGCAGCGTTGAGTTTACCGTGGCTGAAGCTTTCTTT. Amino acids: CSVEFTVAEAFF.